The clone carrying this T cell receptor (beta chain) is medium-sized in the sample. Its target is not known. This beta chain represents an off-target read in a library built for alpha chains; its size is of limited meaning. The data are from a study of spatial heterogeneity in lung cancer. General study results and limits: Within tumors, counts of expanded alpha and beta TCRs tracked tumor mutation counts.

Germline V gene sequence: CDR1 KGHSH, CDR2 LQKENI. The CDR3 contains 15 residues. J gave up 9 bases and V 0 bases, and 5 bases lay outside the gene matches. Every TCR cDNA molecule bore a unique molecular identifier. TCRdb passed the 5' RACE reads through MiXCR, listing each CDR3 protein once. The sample holds some 6,000 distinct CDR3 sequences, 11% to 15% seen once. Time point meaning: sample taken at primary tumor resection. The sequencing here drew on lung tumor tissue, taken at surgery. The receptor's source is a male donor with early-stage non-small cell lung cancer. The chain couples TRBV18 to TRBJ2-7, with TRBD2 matching 13 bases. Here the CDR3 reads CASSPPGLAGTGQYF. The DNA for the CDR3 is TGTGCCAGCTCACCACCGGGACTAGCGGGAACAGGGCAGTACTTC.